This T cell receptor (beta chain) emerged from a study of blood T cells in healthy people across ages. Primers used in a second PCR of roughly 7 to 12 cycles were a sample-barcoded 5' primer and a J-beta primer mix. In TCRdb, the 5' RACE reads were re-called with MiXCR into one record per CDR3 protein. The sample gives 1.5 million to 2 million distinct CDR3 sequences, 39% of which show up once; under 25% is in the top ten. With 1 base clipped from V and 8 bases from J, the junction kept 10 bases outside the gene matches. There are 15 residues in the CDR3. CDR1 and CDR2 (germline): SGHDN, FVKESK. The amount of total RNA extracted per sample was at least 6 micrograms. With regard to this clonotype: Its antigen is undetermined.

Study results and limitations: Naive CD4+ cells and diversity were both higher in long-lived donors than in aged donors.

What was sequenced was blood. The chain has TRBV14 and TRBJ1-2, with 7 bases that match TRBD1. The clonotype was recovered from a human donor in good health. CDR3 protein: CASSQVGGGLSGYTF. In DNA, the CDR3 is TGTGCCAGCAGCCAAGTCGGAGGGGGCCTAAGCGGCTACACCTTC.